The T cell receptor (beta chain) under discussion was sequenced for a study of human T cells and chemical hapten exposure. About the study: TCR yields per sample varied mostly from small pooled library volume differences.

Of note for this clonotype: Its specificity is not known.

Study-level points and caveats: There were significantly more large CDR3 similarity clusters among expanded TCRs than among controls.

Via MiXCR, TCRdb re-called the RACE reads, giving one row per CDR3 protein. In the table there are nearly 350,000 distinct CDR3 sequences, 6% to 8.5% of which are singletons. The CDR3 sequence is 15 residues long. The germline V gene encodes CDR1 SEHNR and CDR2 FQNEAQ (reference sequence). The ends lost 2 bases at V and 4 bases at J; junction bases unmatched: 2. Time point indicated: patch test 1, 2 weeks after DPC sensitization. Treatment in this sample: therapeutic diphenylcyclopropenone sensitization with weekly scalp DPC. Every donor had alopecia and was 18 to 70 years old; all were suitable for DPC.

This material consisted of whole blood, taken in connection with sensitization to the hapten diphenylcyclopropenone (DPC). The rearrangement joins TRBV7-9 to TRBJ2-5; TRBD2 aligns across 12 bases. This TCR was recovered from a woman younger than 35 with alopecia areata. Some clones in this sample may be carry-over from other donors' samples. CDR3 residues: CASSLSTSGGETQYF. CDR3 nucleotide sequence: TGTGCCAGCAGCTTATCGACTAGCGGGGGAGAGACCCAGTACTTC.